This T cell receptor beta chain was identified in a study of T-cell reconstitution after alpha-beta-depleted transplantation in children (TCRdb year 2016). In terms of the full investigation: Using TCR repertoire profiling, the study followed T-cell immune reconstitution in a quantitative way in children after TCRalphabeta/CD19-depleted allogeneic hematopoietic cell transplantation.

This specimen's treatment or condition label, interpreted: allogeneic hematopoietic cell transplantation with graft depleted of TCRalphabeta T cells and CD19 B cells. The transplant recipients were children given TCRalphabeta/CD19-depleted allogeneic hematopoietic cell grafts. The research as a whole found: Over the following months the frequencies of hyperexpanded clones went down, and after one year T-cell counts and TCRbeta diversity were mostly credited to newly produced T cells. In some patients, high TCRbeta diversity at day 60 was attributed to recipient T cells and intrathymic progenitors that had survived conditioning. Apparently early alphabetaT-cell count recovery about two months after transplant reportedly relied on only several hundred rapidly expanded clones derived from non-depleted graft cells.

Comments on this clonotype: The antigen it recognizes is unknown. Base qualities are not provided; no much larger clone lies one nucleotide away.

CDR1 DFQATT and CDR2 SNEGSKA are derived from the germline V gene (reference sequence). CDR3 length: 14 amino acids, cysteine to phenylalanine. Of all the DNA, just the CDR3 is kept, 42 bases in frame from base 1. The method behind the library was PCR. For sequencing, an Illumina HiSeq 2500 was employed. TCR libraries were prepared with molecular barcoding, using unique molecular identifiers to normalize TCRbeta repertoire quantification. TCRdb ran its own pipeline on the public reads, namely fastp trimming at Q25 and MiXCR clone calling, and kept in-frame beta chains. Identical CDR3 protein sequences are pooled into one entry, listed with their most common genes and DNA. This sample gives 250,000 to 400,000 distinct CDR3 sequences in total; more than 20% of them show up just once. The top ten clones comprise 9.5% to 13% of the sample.

The sequence came from a male patient aged 10 to 17 who had a stem cell transplant for acute lymphoblastic leukemia, so the T cells may come from the graft donor. Sequencing used PBMCs, mostly from graft donor cells, obtained 180 days after TCRalphabeta/CD19-depleted stem cell transplant. This chain joins TRBV20-1 to TRBJ2-3; TRBD1 is a possible D gene, resting on 5 matching bases. In nucleotide form, the sequence is TGCAGCCCGATCCTCAGGGTTAGCACAGATACGCAGTATTTT. This yields the protein CSPILRVSTDTQYF.